This T cell receptor (beta chain) was sequenced in a study of blood T cell repertoires in COVID-19. The length of the CDR3 is 14 residues. Trimming stripped 5 bases from V and 5 bases from J, with 15 bases between. CDR1 and CDR2 (germline): KGHSH, LQKENI. Produced via immunoSEQ multiplex PCR; TCRdb's table is partial and in-frame only. The sample consists of approximately 200,000 clones, 75% to 90% of them appearing once. Clinical history as reported by participants underpinned cohort assignment. Two consecutive negative NP/OP PCR tests, clearance, or resolved symptoms defined Cohort 3 recovery. The rearrangement links TRBV18 to TRBJ1-1, with D perhaps TRBD1 (5 bases). The TCR sequence derives from a young man who had recovered from COVID-19. The sample comprised PBMCs or T cells enriched from blood (not recorded which). DNA of the CDR3: TGTGCCAGCTCATCCTCCTGGGGGGTGACTGAAGCTTTCTTT. It specifies CASSSSWGVTEAFF. The whole variable domain, filled in from reference TRBV18 and TRBJ1-1, reads NAGVMQNPRHLVRRRGQEARLRCSPMKGHSHVYWYRQLPEEGLKFMVYLQKENIIDESGMPKERFSAEFPKEGPSILRIQQVVRGDSAAYFCASSSSWGVTEAFFGQGTRLTVV.